This T cell receptor beta chain was identified during a study of cytomegalovirus exposure and HLA in healthy donors. Both 60 Vbeta primers and 13 Jbeta primers went into the PCR. Libraries were prepared by immunoSEQ multiplex PCR; TCRdb keeps only in-frame clonotypes and omits some of them. The data contain about 75,000 clones, more than 75% of them singletons. The clonotype was recovered from a man between 18 and 29 years old in good health and CMV-seronegative. The sample taken for sequencing was PBMCs.

The CDR3 DNA reads as TGTGCCAGTAGTATCTTCCGGGACAAAGCTTTCTTT. Translation gives CASSIFRDKAFF. The gene calls are TRBV19 and TRBJ1-1; D is perhaps TRBD1 (6 bases). Per germline, CDR1 LNHDA and CDR2 SQIVND (reference sequence). This CDR3 comprises 12 residues. The germline V and J ends were trimmed by 3 bases and 9 bases, with 11 bases remaining between them.